These T cell receptor beta chains were read from a single sample in a study of glioma-infiltrating T cells. TCRdb re-called the multiplex PCR reads with MiXCR, one entry per CDR3 protein. Of about 210,000 distinct CDR3 sequences in the sample, around 32% were seen once. The sequencing input was glioma tissue, nonneoplastic brain tissue, or PBMCs (not recorded which). The receptors stem from a human donor with low-grade glioma or glioblastoma, undergoing nonglioma brain surgery, or in good health (not recorded which). Each CDR3 is given without its conserved first and last residue.

V: TRBV28
J: TRBJ2-1
CDR3: ASSFGTSGNEQF

V: TRBV20-1
J: TRBJ2-1
CDR3: SVAGTSGSNEKF

V: TRBV4-3
J: TRBJ1-1
CDR3: ASSRQPGSGKTEAF

V: TRBV12-3/TRBV12-4
J: TRBJ2-5
CDR3: ASRATGGGETQY

V: TRBV25-1
J: TRBJ2-1
CDR3: ASSAQGVEQF

V: TRBV4-1
J: TRBJ2-1
CDR3: ASSLTSATYNEQF

V: TRBV6-1
J: TRBJ2-5
CDR3: ASSSDQDQETQY

V: TRBV7-2
J: TRBJ2-7
CDR3: ASSLGAQQY

V: TRBV30
J: TRBJ2-7
CDR3: AWRGTPGYEQY

V: TRBV6-1
J: TRBJ2-7
CDR3: ASIHATSGGGEYEQY

V: TRBV7-6
J: TRBJ2-7
CDR3: ASSRGRDEQY

V: TRBV7-2
J: TRBJ1-3
CDR3: ASSPGRASGNTIY

V: TRBV4-1
J: TRBJ2-3
CDR3: ASSHAPRRRLEDTQY

V: TRBV5-4
J: TRBJ2-3
CDR3: ASSFQAGDTQY

V: TRBV7-2
J: TRBJ2-3
CDR3: ASSLVHRMESTDTQY

V: TRBV28
J: TRBJ2-5
CDR3: ATTEGLEETQY

V: TRBV18
J: TRBJ1-1
CDR3: ASSPGEGARTEAF

V: TRBV2
J: TRBJ2-7
CDR3: TSSEATYEQY

V: TRBV7-2
J: TRBJ2-7
CDR3: ASSGLLAGGPSTYEQY

V: TRBV7-2
J: TRBJ1-2
CDR3: ASSLLTVLGYT

V: TRBV5-4
J: -
CDR3: ASSLRLTGGRDEQF

V: TRBV20-1
J: TRBJ2-7
CDR3: SARGVIRGYEQY

V: TRBV30
J: TRBJ1-6
CDR3: AWSLTPGGNSPLH

V: TRBV6-1
J: TRBJ2-2
CDR3: ASSEFPPELF

V: TRBV6-2/TRBV6-3
J: TRBJ2-3
CDR3: ASTEGASTDTQY

V: TRBV27
J: TRBJ1-2
CDR3: ASRSGGGDT

V: TRBV6-1
J: TRBJ2-3
CDR3: ASNTRRTSGRSDTQY

V: TRBV2
J: TRBJ2-1
CDR3: ASRDAPFNEQF

V: TRBV28
J: TRBJ2-7
CDR3: ASRLTTQGWEQY

V: TRBV20-1
J: TRBJ2-7
CDR3: SARPGLAGVNEQH

V: TRBV28
J: TRBJ2-1
CDR3: ASSFTGWSTEQF

V: TRBV12-3/TRBV12-4
J: TRBJ1-2
CDR3: ASSLGENYGYA

V: TRBV5-1
J: TRBJ2-3
CDR3: ASTQGSDTQY

V: TRBV6-1
J: TRBJ2-7
CDR3: ASRRDAGPYEQY

V: TRBV4-2
J: TRBJ2-5
CDR3: ASSQDYRVSGDLQETQY

V: TRBV9
J: TRBJ2-5
CDR3: ASSVGGQGLAGQETQY

V: TRBV5-1
J: TRBJ2-7
CDR3: ASSMEGQGAYEQY

V: TRBV11-1
J: TRBJ2-1
CDR3: ASSESYNEQF

V: TRBV19
J: TRBJ2-1
CDR3: ASTRQGQGGNEQF

V: TRBV9
J: TRBJ2-1
CDR3: ASSVAGVSYNEQF

V: TRBV3-1
J: TRBJ2-5
CDR3: ASSQESRETQY

V: TRBV19
J: TRBJ1-1
CDR3: ASSMRREGPTEAF

V: TRBV28
J: TRBJ2-3
CDR3: ASTSVGGDTQY

V: TRBV4-1
J: TRBJ2-3
CDR3: ASIQEVLVSGLAGVSDTQY

V: TRBV7-2
J: TRBJ2-3
CDR3: ASSLVAGHTDTQY

V: TRBV20-1
J: TRBJ2-2
CDR3: SAIPGLANVDTGELF